This T cell receptor (beta chain) was sequenced during a study of T-cell memory formation after mild COVID-19. Study-wide points: Clones from the second wave (peaking day 37) had unconfirmed SARS-CoV-2 specificity.

As regards this clonotype: What it recognizes is unknown.

After 5'RACE with constant-segment primers, TCR alpha and TCR beta cDNA libraries carrying sample barcodes and UMIs were obtained. Using its own MiXCR run on the 5' RACE reads, TCRdb lists one record per CDR3 protein. The sample carries some 410,000 distinct CDR3 sequences, less than 25% recorded once. The germline V gene encodes CDR1 LGHNA and CDR2 YSLEER. The CDR3 totals 16 residues. Trimming took off 0 bases at V and 2 bases at J, with 12 bases between the two ends. The sample was PBMCs or a T cell subset sorted from them (not recorded which). The rearrangement links TRBV4-3 to TRBJ2-3; D gene uncertain. This TCR was sampled from an adult woman who had mild COVID-19 (a few samples of this study predate the infection). Cell type and time point are not known. DNA of the CDR3: TGCGCCAGCAGCCAAGAATTAAGGTTTTCCACAGATACGCAGTATTTT. It yields the protein CASSQELRFSTDTQYF.